This is a list of T cell receptor beta chains from one sample in a study of human T cells and chemical hapten exposure. One entry per CDR3 protein results from TCRdb running MiXCR on the RACE reads. The sample has about 80,000 distinct CDR3 sequences, 14% seen once. The sequences come from whole blood, collected in connection with sensitization to the hapten diphenylcyclopropenone (DPC). Receptor source: a woman between 45 and 65 years old with alopecia areata. Some clones in this sample may be carry-over from other donors' samples. CDR3s leave out the opening cysteine and the closing phenylalanine or tryptophan. Size values are once, few and many counts, or a class for expanded clones, and some rows have none.

V gene	clone size	CDR3 protein
TRBV20-1	few	SAHGQQDTQY
TRBV2	NA	ASSVWVPTGELF
TRBV11-2	NA	ASSTTSGMPEQF
TRBV18	NA	ASSPRRGTDTQY
TRBV11-3	NA	ASSLVHGGTQY
TRBV28	few	ASSYRPPQETQY
TRBV27	NA	ASSTDRRIPSYEQY
TRBV11-3	many	ASSLHTDTQY
TRBV20-1	NA	SATGGATEAF
TRBV5-1	NA	ASSSGPRGEPGELF
TRBV25-1	few	ASRSGADSSYNSPLH
TRBV4-3	NA	ASSQDTSYNSPLH
TRBV5-1	few	ASSLTDQNYGYT
TRBV5-5	NA	ASSGEPQQY
TRBV7-2	NA	ASSLRGSVGGGELF
TRBV19	NA	ASRPGDRGNQPQH
TRBV20-1	many	SAPLMDRKGEQY
TRBV7-2	few	ASSLVAGATDTQY
TRBV7-6	few	ASSLNDGSTGELF
TRBV6-6	medium-sized	ASSNAAGPQETQY
TRBV29-1	NA	SGGRSNQFNEQF
TRBV30	few	AWSPHMNTEAF
TRBV30	few	AWSVISGELF
TRBV20-1	few	SAPREVGLYEQY
TRBV19	few	ATQAGGWVQPQH